This T cell receptor beta chain was documented in a study of control samples from healthy donors and cancer patients. The method was immunoSEQ multiplex PCR; TCRdb's version includes in-frame clones alone and lacks a portion of them. This sample has around 120,000 clones, with around 88% found just once. The germline V and J ends were trimmed by 2 bases and 2 bases, with 7 bases remaining between them. CDR3 length: 13 residues. Germline V gives CDR1 SGHDT, CDR2 YYEEEE. The gene calls are TRBV5-6 and TRBJ2-5; D unresolved. The TCR was taken from a man aged 35 to 55 in good health. Sequenced input: blood. This CDR3 is CASSFGRQETQYF. The CDR3 DNA sequence: TGTGCCAGCAGCTTTGGGCGGCAAGAGACCCAGTACTTC.